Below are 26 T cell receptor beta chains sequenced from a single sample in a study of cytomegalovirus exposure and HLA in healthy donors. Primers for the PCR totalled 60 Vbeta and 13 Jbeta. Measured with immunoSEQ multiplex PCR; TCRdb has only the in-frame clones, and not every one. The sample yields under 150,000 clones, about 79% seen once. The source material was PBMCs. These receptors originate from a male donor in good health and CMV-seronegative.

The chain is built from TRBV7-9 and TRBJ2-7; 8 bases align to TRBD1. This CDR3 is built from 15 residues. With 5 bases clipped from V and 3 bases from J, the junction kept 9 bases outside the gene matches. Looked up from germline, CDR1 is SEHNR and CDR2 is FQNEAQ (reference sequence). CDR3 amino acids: CASSKGQGIFYEQYF. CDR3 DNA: TGTGCCAGCAGCAAAGGACAGGGAATCTTCTACGAGCAGTACTTC.

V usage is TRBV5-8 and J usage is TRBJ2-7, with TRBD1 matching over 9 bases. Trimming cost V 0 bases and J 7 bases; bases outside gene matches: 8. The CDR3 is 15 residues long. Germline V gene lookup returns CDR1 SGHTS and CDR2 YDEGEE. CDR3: CASSLGTGTGNEQYF. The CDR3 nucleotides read TGTGCCAGCAGCTTGGGAACCGGGACAGGGAATGAGCAGTACTTC. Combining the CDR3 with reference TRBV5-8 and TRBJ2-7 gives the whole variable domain EAGVTQSPTHLIKTRGQQATLRCSPISGHTSVYWYQQALGLGLQFLLWYDEGEERNRGNFPPRFSGRQFPNYSSELNVNALELEDSALYLCASSLGTGTGNEQYFGPGTRLTVT.

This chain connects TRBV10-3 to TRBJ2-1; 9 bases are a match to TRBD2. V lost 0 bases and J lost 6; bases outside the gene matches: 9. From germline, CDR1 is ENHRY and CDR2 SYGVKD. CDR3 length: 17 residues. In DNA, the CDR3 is TGTGCCATCAGTGAGTCGGGCGGGAGGGCCGGGAGCAATGAGCAGTTCTTC. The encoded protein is CAISESGGRAGSNEQFF.

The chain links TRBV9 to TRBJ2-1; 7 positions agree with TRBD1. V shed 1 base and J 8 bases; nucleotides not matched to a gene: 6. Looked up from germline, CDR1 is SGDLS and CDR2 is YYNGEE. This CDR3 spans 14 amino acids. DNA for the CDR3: TGTGCCAGCAGCGTACCCGACAGGGACGATGAGCAGTTCTTC. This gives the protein CASSVPDRDDEQFF.

CDR3 DNA sequence: TGCAGCGTCTCGGGCGGGAGGGGAACCTACGAGCAGTACTTC. This translates into CSVSGGRGTYEQYF. J is TRBJ2-7 and V is TRBV29-1; 9 bases are shared with TRBD2. With 6 bases clipped from V and 2 bases from J, the junction kept 8 bases outside the gene matches. The germline V gene has CDR1 SQVTM and CDR2 ANQGSEA. This CDR3 spans 14 amino acids.

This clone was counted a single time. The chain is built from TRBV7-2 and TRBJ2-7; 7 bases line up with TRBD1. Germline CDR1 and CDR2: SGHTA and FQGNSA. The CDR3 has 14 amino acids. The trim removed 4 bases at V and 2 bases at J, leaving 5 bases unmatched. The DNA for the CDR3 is TGTGCCAGCAGCTACTACAGGGGCGCCTACGAGCAGTACTTC. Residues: CASSYYRGAYEQYF.

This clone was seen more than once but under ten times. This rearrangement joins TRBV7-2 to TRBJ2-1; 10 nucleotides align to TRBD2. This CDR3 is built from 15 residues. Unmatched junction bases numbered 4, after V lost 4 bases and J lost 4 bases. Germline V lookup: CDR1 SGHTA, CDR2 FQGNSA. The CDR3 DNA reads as TGTGCCAGCAGCTCTGGACTAGCGGCATACAATGAGCAGTTCTTC. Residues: CASSSGLAAYNEQFF. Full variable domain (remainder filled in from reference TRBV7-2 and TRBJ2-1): GAGVSQSPSNKVTEKGKDVELRCDPISGHTALYWYRQSLGQGLEFLIYFQGNSAPDKSGLPSDRFSAERTGGSVSTLTIQRTQQEDSAVYLCASSSGLAAYNEQFFGPGTRLTVL.

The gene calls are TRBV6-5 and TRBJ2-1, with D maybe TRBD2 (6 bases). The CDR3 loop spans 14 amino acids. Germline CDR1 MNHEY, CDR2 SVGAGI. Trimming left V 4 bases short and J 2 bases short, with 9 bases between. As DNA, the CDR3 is TGTGCCAGCAGTTCCGGAGGGACCTACAATGAGCAGTTCTTC. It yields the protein CASSSGGTYNEQFF.

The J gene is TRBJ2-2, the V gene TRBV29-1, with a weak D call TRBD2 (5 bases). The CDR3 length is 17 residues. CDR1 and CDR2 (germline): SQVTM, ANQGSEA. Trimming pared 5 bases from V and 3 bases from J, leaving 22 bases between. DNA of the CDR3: TGCAGCGTTAAGGCCCCATTGGGAGTCCCTCACACCGGGGAGCTGTTTTTT. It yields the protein CSVKAPLGVPHTGELFF.

CDR3 amino acids: CSVLAGVADTQYF. The CDR3 DNA sequence: TGCAGCGTTCTAGCGGGAGTCGCAGATACGCAGTATTTT. This chain uses TRBV29-1 with TRBJ2-3; 10 nucleotides line up with TRBD2. Germline CDR1 and CDR2: SQVTM and ANQGSEA. This CDR3 is built from 13 residues. Trimming took 5 bases from V and 4 from J; bases not matched to a gene: 3.

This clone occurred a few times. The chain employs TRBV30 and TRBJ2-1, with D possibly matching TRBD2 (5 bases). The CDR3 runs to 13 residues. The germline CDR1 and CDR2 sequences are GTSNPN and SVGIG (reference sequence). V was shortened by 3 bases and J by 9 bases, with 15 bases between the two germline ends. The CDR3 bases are TGTGCCTGGAGCCCTGCCGACTACTCTGAGCAGTTCTTC. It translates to CAWSPADYSEQFF.

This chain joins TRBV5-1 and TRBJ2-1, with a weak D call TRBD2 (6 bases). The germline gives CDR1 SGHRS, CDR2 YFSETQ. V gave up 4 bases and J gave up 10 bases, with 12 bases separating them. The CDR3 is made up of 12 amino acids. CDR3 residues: CASSGGAGEQFF. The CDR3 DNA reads TGCGCCAGCAGCGGAGGGGCGGGGGAGCAGTTCTTC.

CDR3 DNA sequence: TGTGCCAGCACCATACAGGGATCATTTAATGAGCAGTTCTTC. It codes for CASTIQGSFNEQFF. The chain uses TRBV27 and TRBJ2-1; possibly TRBD1 for D (6 bases). V lost 7 bases and J lost 7, with 17 bases in between. Germline V gene data show CDR1 as MNHEY and CDR2 as SMNVEV (reference sequence). The CDR3 totals 14 residues.

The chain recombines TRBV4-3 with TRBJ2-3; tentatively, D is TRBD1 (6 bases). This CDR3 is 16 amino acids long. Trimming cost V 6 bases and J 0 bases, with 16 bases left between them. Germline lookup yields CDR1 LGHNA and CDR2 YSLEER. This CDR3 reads CASSRYLQGSTDTQYF. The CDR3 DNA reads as TGCGCCAGCAGTCGATACTTACAGGGAAGCACAGATACGCAGTATTTT.

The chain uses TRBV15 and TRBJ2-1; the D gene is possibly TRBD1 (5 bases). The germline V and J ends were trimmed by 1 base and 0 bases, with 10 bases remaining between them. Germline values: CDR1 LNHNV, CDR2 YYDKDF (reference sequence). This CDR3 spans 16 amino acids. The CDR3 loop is CATSRGRTSSYNEQFF. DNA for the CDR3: TGTGCCACCAGCAGAGGACGGACAAGCTCCTACAATGAGCAGTTCTTC.

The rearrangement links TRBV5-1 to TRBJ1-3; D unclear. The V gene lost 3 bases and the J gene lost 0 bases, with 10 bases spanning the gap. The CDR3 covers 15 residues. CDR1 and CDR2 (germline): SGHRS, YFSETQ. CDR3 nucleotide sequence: TGCGCCAGCAGCTATACAGCCGGCTCTGGAAACACCATATATTTT. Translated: CASSYTAGSGNTIYF.

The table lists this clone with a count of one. The CDR3 nucleotides are TGCGCCAGCAGCCATTACGTCACTACCCATCTACTCGAGCAGTACTTC. This sequence encodes CASSHYVTTHLLEQYF. The chain couples TRBV4-1 to TRBJ2-7; D unclear. With 3 bases removed from V and 6 bases from J, the gap between germline ends came to 21 bases. This CDR3 is 16 amino acids long. CDR1 is MGHRA, CDR2 YSYEKL, per germline.

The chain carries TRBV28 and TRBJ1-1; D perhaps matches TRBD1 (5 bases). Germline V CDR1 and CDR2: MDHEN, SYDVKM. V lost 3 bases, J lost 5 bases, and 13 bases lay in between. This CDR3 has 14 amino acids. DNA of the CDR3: TGTGCCAGCAGTTTGGGGACTCGGTGGACTGAAGCTTTCTTT. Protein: CASSLGTRWTEAFF.

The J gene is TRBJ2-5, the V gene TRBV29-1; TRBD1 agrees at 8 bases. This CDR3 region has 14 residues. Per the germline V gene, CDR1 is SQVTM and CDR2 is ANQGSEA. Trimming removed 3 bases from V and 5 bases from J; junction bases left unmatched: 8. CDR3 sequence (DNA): TGCAGCGTTGATCTTCAGGGGGCGATGGAGACCCAGTACTTC. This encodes CSVDLQGAMETQYF.

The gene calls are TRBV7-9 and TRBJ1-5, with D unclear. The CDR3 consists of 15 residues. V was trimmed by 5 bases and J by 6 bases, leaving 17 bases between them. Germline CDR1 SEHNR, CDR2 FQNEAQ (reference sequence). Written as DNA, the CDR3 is TGTGCCAGCAGCCGCGGGCCCGACTCGGGTCAGCCCCAGCATTTT. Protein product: CASSRGPDSGQPQHF.

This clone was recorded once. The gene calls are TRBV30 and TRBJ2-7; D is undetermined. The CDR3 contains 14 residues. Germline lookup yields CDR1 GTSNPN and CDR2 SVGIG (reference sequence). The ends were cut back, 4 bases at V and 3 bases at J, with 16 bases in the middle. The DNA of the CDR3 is TGTGCCTGGACGGCTAGTACATTTGTCTACGAGCAGTACTTC. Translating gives CAWTASTFVYEQYF. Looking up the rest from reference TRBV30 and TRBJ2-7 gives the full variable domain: SQTIHQWPATLVQPVGSPLSLECTVEGTSNPNLYWYRQAAGRGLQLLFYSVGIGQISSEVPQNLSASRPQDRQFILSSKKLLLSDSGFYLCAWTASTFVYEQYFGPGTRLTVT.

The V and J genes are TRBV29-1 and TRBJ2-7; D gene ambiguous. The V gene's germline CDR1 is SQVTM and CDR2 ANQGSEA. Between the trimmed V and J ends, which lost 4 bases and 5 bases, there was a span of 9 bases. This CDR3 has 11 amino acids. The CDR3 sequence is CSVGYNHEQYF. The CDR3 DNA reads TGCAGCGTTGGTTACAACCACGAGCAGTACTTC.

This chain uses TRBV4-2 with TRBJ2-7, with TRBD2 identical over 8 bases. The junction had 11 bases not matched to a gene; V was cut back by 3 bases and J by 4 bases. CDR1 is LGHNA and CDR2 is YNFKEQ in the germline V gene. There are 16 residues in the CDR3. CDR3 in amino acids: CASSQGNSGEAYEQYF. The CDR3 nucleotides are TGTGCCAGCAGCCAGGGGAATAGCGGGGAAGCGTACGAGCAGTACTTC.

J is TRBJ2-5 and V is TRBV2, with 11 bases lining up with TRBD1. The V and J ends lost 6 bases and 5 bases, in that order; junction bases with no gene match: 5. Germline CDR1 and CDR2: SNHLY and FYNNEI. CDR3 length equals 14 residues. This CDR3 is CASSGQGAFETQYF. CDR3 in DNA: TGTGCCAGCAGCGGACAGGGGGCGTTCGAGACCCAGTACTTC.

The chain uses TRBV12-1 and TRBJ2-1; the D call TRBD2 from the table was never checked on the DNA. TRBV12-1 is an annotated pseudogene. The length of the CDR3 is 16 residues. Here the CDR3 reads CASSSLVVASYNEQFF. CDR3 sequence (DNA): TGTGCCAGCAGCTCGTTGGTGGTAGCGAGCTACAATGAGCAGTTCTTC.

This chain's CDR3 is CASTWGTGASYEQYF. The CDR3 DNA reads as TGTGCCAGTACTTGGGGGACAGGGGCCTCCTACGAGCAGTACTTC. The V gene is TRBV19, the J gene TRBJ2-7; the match to TRBD1 covers 10 bases. CDR3 length: 15 amino acids. Looked up from germline, CDR1 is LNHDA and CDR2 is SQIVND (reference sequence). V lost 7 bases and J lost 0; bases outside the gene matches: 6.